The next 6 T cell receptor beta chains were all read from a single sample in a study of blood T cell repertoires in COVID-19. Using immunoSEQ multiplex PCR, the repertoire was profiled, and TCRdb retains in-frame clones only, with some absent. This table has roughly 230,000 clones, about 83% appearing once. The source material was peripheral blood. The receptors shown here come from a human donor in a cohort sampled during active COVID-19.

This clone was detected once. The rearrangement joins TRBV2 to TRBJ2-1; TRBD2 aligns across 8 bases. V lost 6 bases to trimming and J lost 4 bases; unmatched junction nucleotides: 17. The length of the CDR3 is 18 residues. Germline V gives CDR1 SNHLY, CDR2 FYNNEI. The CDR3 DNA is TGTGCCAGCAGCACTCTAGAGGGCGGGGGGTTTTGGTACAATGAGCAGTTCTTC. Protein sequence: CASSTLEGGGFWYNEQFF. Together with reference TRBV2 and TRBJ2-1, the CDR3 gives the full variable domain: EPEVTQTPSHQVTQMGQEVILRCVPISNHLYFYWYRQILGQKVEFLVSFYNNEISEKSEIFDDQFSVERPDGSNFTLKIRSTKLEDSAMYFCASSTLEGGGFWYNEQFFGPGTRLTVL.

The rearrangement links TRBV5-4 to TRBJ2-7; TRBD1 aligns across 7 bases. This CDR3 contains 16 residues. The germline gives CDR1 SGHNT, CDR2 YYREEE (reference sequence). Germline trimming cut 4 bases from V and 2 bases from J; bases unmatched to any gene: 12. The CDR3 sequence: CASSIRNRGAPYEQYF. The DNA for the CDR3 is TGTGCCAGCAGCATCCGAAACAGGGGTGCCCCCTACGAGCAGTACTTC.

The chain couples TRBV10-3 to TRBJ2-7; 7 bases are a match to TRBD1. The V gene's germline CDR1 is ENHRY and CDR2 SYGVKD. The CDR3 covers 14 residues. Trimming cost V 6 bases and J 0 bases; bases outside gene matches: 5. CDR3 protein: CAISGQAHSYEQYF. The DNA for the CDR3 is TGTGCCATCAGCGGACAGGCCCACTCCTACGAGCAGTACTTC.

The CDR3 is CASKRGTDYGYTF. CDR3 nucleotides: TGTGCTAGTAAAAGGGGGACAGATTATGGCTACACCTTC. The chain uses TRBV12-5 and TRBJ1-2, with 7 nucleotides matching TRBD1. The V gene end was trimmed by 8 bases and the J gene end by 5 bases; junction bases not matched to a gene: 8. Germline V CDR1 and CDR2: LGHNT, FRNRAP. The CDR3 has 13 amino acids.

The rearrangement uses TRBV30 and TRBJ1-2; 9 bases agree with TRBD1. Trimming at V came to 2 bases and at J to 6 bases, leaving 4 bases not matched to a gene. CDR1 GTSNPN and CDR2 SVGIG come from the germline V gene (reference sequence). This CDR3 is built from 13 residues. CDR3 nucleotide sequence: TGTGCCTGGAGTACAGGGGGCTTTGATGGCTACACCTTC. Translated, it gives CAWSTGGFDGYTF.

The chain has TRBV5-1 and TRBJ2-2; D not resolved. The CDR3 has 13 amino acids. V was shortened by 0 bases and J by 5 bases, with 5 bases between the two germline ends. Germline V gene sequence: CDR1 SGHRS, CDR2 YFSETQ. The CDR3 loop reads CASSLAGTGELFF. CDR3 nucleotide sequence: TGCGCCAGCAGCTTGGCAGGTACCGGGGAGCTGTTTTTT.